Presented here are 8 T cell receptor beta chains from one specimen sequenced in a study of CD8+ T cells in alopecia areata. Regarding treatment: oral pan-JAK inhibitor, 5-10 mg twice daily. TCR sequencing used cDNA made by reverse transcription of extracted RNA. Produced via immunoSEQ multiplex PCR; TCRdb's table is partial and in-frame only. The table shows 150,000 to 200,000 clones, with 51% occurring only once. The specimen comprised CD8+ T cells sorted from blood, sampled at roughly week 53, from a patient treated with tofacitinib. The receptor source for this set is a human donor with alopecia areata.

The chain uses TRBV5-6 and TRBJ1-2, with D perhaps matching TRBD1 (5 bases). V was pared by 0 bases and J by 6 bases, with 12 bases between. The CDR3 has 14 residues. From germline, CDR1 is SGHDT and CDR2 YYEEEE. CDR3 amino acids: CASSLVGQGDGYTF. The CDR3 nucleotides are TGTGCCAGCAGCTTGGTTGGGCAGGGAGATGGCTACACCTTC.

J is TRBJ2-1 and V is TRBV30; 11 bases match TRBD2. The CDR3 extends over 15 amino acids. J was trimmed by 4 bases and V by 3 bases; bases with no gene match: 5. Germline CDR1 GTSNPN, CDR2 SVGIG (reference sequence). The CDR3 spells CAWSPSGGPYNEQFF. The CDR3 coding sequence is TGTGCCTGGAGCCCTAGCGGGGGGCCTTACAATGAGCAGTTCTTC.

The V gene is TRBV19, the J gene TRBJ1-5; TRBD1 matches 7 bases. With V trimmed by 3 bases and J by 2 bases, 4 bases remained unmatched. Per germline, CDR1 LNHDA and CDR2 SQIVND (reference sequence). This CDR3 contains 15 residues. DNA for the CDR3: TGTGCCAGTAGTATCGGACAGGCGCGCAATCAGCCCCAGCATTTT. Its protein product is CASSIGQARNQPQHF.

The chain carries TRBV5-6 and TRBJ1-1; D may be TRBD1 (5 bases). The CDR3 spans 14 residues. The V gene's germline CDR1 is SGHDT and CDR2 YYEEEE. Trimming took off 1 base at V and 1 base at J, with 8 bases between the two ends. In nucleotides, the CDR3 is TGTGCCAGCAGCTTGAAGACAGCGAACACTGAAGCTTTCTTT. It codes for CASSLKTANTEAFF. The whole variable domain, remainder taken from reference TRBV5-6 and TRBJ1-1, is DAGVTQSPTHLIKTRGQQVTLRCSPKSGHDTVSWYQQALGQGPQFIFQYYEEEERQRGNFPDRFSGHQFPNYSSELNVNALLLGDSALYLCASSLKTANTEAFFGQGTRLTVV.

V and J are TRBV9 and TRBJ1-6; TRBD1 is a possible D gene (5 bases). Germline CDR1 reads SGDLS; CDR2 reads YYNGEE. This CDR3 has 15 amino acids. V was pared by 4 bases and J by 7 bases, with 15 bases between. The CDR3 bases are TGTGCCAGCAGCAGCCGGGGCCGGGGAAATTCACCCCTCCACTTT. This codes for CASSSRGRGNSPLHF.

The V gene is TRBV4-1, the J gene TRBJ1-2; D gene ambiguous. The CDR3 is 16 amino acids. Trimming removed 0 bases from V and 0 bases from J, with 11 bases in between. Germline V gene sequence: CDR1 MGHRA, CDR2 YSYEKL. The CDR3 coding sequence is TGCGCCAGCAGCCAAGATAAAAGGTCAGCTAACTATGGCTACACCTTC. Translated: CASSQDKRSANYGYTF.

The chain couples TRBV6-5 to TRBJ2-1; 8 nucleotides agree with TRBD2. Germline values: CDR1 MNHEY, CDR2 SVGAGI. V shed 10 bases and J 10 bases; nucleotides not matched to a gene: 6. This CDR3 has 11 amino acids. CDR3 nucleotide sequence: TGTGCCACATTAGCGGGGAGGGAGCAGTTCTTC. Encoded protein: CATLAGREQFF.

This sequence joins TRBV5-6 and TRBJ2-1; 8 bases line up with TRBD2. Looked up from germline, CDR1 is SGHDT and CDR2 is YYEEEE. The J segment lost 2 bases and the V segment lost 6 bases, leaving 7 bases of the junction unmatched. The length of the CDR3 is 15 residues. The CDR3: CASILSGATYNEQFF. In DNA form, the CDR3 reads TGTGCCAGCATCCTTAGCGGGGCAACCTACAATGAGCAGTTCTTC. The whole variable domain, filled in from reference TRBV5-6 and TRBJ2-1, reads DAGVTQSPTHLIKTRGQQVTLRCSPKSGHDTVSWYQQALGQGPQFIFQYYEEEERQRGNFPDRFSGHQFPNYSSELNVNALLLGDSALYLCASILSGATYNEQFFGPGTRLTVL.